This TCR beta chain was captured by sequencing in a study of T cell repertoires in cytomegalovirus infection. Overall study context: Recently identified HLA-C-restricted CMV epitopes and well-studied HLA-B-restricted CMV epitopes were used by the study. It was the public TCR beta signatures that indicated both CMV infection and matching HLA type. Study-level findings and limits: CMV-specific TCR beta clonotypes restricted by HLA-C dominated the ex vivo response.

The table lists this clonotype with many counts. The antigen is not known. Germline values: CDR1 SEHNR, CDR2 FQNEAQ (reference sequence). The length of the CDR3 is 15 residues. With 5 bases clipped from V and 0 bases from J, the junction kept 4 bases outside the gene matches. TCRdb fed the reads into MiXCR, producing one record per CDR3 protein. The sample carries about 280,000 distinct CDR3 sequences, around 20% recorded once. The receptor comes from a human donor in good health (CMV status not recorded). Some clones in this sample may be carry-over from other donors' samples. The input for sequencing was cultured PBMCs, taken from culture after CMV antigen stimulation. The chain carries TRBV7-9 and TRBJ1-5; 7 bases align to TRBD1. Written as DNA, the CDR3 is TGTGCCAGCAGCGTCGGGACAGATAGCAATCAGCCCCAGCATTTT. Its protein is CASSVGTDSNQPQHF.